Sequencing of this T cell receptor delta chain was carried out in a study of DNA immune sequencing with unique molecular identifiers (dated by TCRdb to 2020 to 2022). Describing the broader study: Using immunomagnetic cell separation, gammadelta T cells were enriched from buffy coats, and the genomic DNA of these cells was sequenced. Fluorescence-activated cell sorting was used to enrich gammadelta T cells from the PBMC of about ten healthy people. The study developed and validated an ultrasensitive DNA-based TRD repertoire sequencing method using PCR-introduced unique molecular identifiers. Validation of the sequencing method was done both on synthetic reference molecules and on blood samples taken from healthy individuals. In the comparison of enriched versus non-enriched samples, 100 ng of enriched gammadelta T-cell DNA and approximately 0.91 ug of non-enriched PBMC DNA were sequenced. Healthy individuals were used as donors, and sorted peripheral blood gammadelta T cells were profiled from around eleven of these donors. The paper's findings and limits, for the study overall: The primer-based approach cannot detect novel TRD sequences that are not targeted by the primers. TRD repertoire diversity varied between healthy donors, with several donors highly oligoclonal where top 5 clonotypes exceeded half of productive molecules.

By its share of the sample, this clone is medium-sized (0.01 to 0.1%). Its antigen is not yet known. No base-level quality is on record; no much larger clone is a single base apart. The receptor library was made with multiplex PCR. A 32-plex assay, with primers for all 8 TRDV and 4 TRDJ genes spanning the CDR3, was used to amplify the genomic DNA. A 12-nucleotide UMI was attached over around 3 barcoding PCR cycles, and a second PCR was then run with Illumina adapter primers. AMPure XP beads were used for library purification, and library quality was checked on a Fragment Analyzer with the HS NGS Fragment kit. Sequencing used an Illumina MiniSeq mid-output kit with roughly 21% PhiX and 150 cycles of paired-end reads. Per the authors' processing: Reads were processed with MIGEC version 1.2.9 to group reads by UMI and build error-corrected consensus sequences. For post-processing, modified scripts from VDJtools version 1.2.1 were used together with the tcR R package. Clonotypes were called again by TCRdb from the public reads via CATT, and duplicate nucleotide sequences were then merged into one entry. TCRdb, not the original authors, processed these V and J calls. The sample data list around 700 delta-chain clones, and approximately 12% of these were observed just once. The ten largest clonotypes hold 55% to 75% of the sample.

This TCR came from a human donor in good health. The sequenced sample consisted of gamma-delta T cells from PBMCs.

The CDR3 reads CACDSILGDTRIRTDKLIF. The DNA sequence is TGTGCCTGTGACTCAATACTGGGGGATACGCGTATTCGTACCGATAAACTCATCTTT. In this chain, TRDV2 is recombined with TRDJ1, and 13 bases in between align with TRDD3. V ends up 3 bases short and J 2 bases short, with an unmatched junction base count of 14. Measured from the cysteine to the phenylalanine, the CDR3 is 19 residues long. Of all the DNA, just the CDR3 is kept, 57 bases in frame from base 1. Reading the germline V gene gives CDR1 GEAIGNYY and CDR2 EKD.